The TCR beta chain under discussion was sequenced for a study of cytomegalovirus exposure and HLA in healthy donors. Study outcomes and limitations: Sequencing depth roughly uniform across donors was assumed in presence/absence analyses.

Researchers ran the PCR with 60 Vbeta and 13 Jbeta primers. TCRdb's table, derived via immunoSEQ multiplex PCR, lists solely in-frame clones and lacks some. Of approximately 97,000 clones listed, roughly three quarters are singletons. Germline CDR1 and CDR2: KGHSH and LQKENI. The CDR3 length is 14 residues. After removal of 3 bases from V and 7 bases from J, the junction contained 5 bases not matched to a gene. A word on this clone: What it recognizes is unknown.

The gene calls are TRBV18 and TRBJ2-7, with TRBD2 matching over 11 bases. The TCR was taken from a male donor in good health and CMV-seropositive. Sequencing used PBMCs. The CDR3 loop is CASSPLAGGGEQYF. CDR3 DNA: TGTGCCAGCTCACCTCTAGCGGGAGGTGGAGAGCAGTACTTC. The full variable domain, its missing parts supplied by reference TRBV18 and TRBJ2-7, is NAGVMQNPRHLVRRRGQEARLRCSPMKGHSHVYWYRQLPEEGLKFMVYLQKENIIDESGMPKERFSAEFPKEGPSILRIQQVVRGDSAAYFCASSPLAGGGEQYFGPGTRLTVT.